This paragraph reports one T cell receptor beta chain. These data come from a study of siplizumab effects on memory and regulatory T cells. Sequenced by immunoSEQ multiplex PCR; TCRdb stores in-frame clones only, minus some. The sample yields tens of thousands of clones, over 70% seen once. Germline V gene sequence: CDR1 SGHNT, CDR2 YYREEE (reference sequence). With V trimmed by 1 base and J by 5 bases, 2 bases remained unmatched. The CDR3 length is 15 residues. This receptor was identified in a human donor in good health. V is TRBV5-4 and J is TRBJ2-3, with 12 bases matching TRBD2. The sequenced sample was Tregs sorted from blood. The CDR3 nucleotides read TGTGCCAGCAGCTTGCCTAGCGGGGGGGGAGATACGCAGTATTTT. Amino acid sequence: CASSLPSGGGDTQYF.